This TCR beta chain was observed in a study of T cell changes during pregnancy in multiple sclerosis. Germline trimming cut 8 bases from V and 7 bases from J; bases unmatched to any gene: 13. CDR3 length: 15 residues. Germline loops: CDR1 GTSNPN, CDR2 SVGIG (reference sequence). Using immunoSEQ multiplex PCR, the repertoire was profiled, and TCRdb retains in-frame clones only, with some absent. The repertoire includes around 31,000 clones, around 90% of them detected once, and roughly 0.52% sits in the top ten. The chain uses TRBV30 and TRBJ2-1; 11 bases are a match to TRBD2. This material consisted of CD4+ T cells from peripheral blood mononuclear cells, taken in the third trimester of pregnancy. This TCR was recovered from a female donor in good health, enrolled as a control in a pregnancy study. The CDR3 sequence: CAGQTLAGEENEQFF. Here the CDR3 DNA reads TGTGCCGGGCAGACACTAGCGGGAGAAGAGAATGAGCAGTTCTTC. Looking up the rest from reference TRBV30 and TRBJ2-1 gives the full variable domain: SQTIHQWPATLVQPVGSPLSLECTVEGTSNPNLYWYRQAAGRGLQLLFYSVGIGQISSEVPQNLSASRPQDRQFILSSKKLLLSDSGFYLCAGQTLAGEENEQFFGPGTRLTVL.